This TCR beta chain stems from a study of radiation and T cells in renal cell carcinoma. In the study overall: Nephrectomy followed 15 Gy stereotactic body radiation by 4 weeks.

Comment on this clone: Its antigen is as yet unknown.

The method was immunoSEQ multiplex PCR; TCRdb's version includes in-frame clones alone and lacks a portion of them. The sample gives more than 95,000 clones, about four fifths of which show up once; roughly 6.2% is in the top ten. Overall study findings and caveats: Top tumor clonotypes rose in blood 2 weeks post-radiation, then contracted. Baseline intratumoral clonotype presence is unknown without pretreatment biopsies.

V dropped 0 bases and J dropped 2 bases, with 17 bases sitting between them. Germline V gene data show CDR1 as LGHNA and CDR2 as YSLEER. The CDR3 totals 18 residues. Regarding time point: blood 2 weeks post-SBRT. The sample's treatment: 15 Gy SBRT to primary tumor, nephrectomy 4 weeks later. Blood was sampled at baseline, 2 weeks and 4 weeks after SBRT. This rearrangement joins TRBV4-3 to TRBJ2-4, with D perhaps given as TRBD1 or TRBD2 (5 bases each). The sequencing used blood, collected from a patient whose treatment included radiotherapy and nephrectomy. The source is a man aged 45 to 65 with renal cell carcinoma. The CDR3 is CASSQDLGTLNTKNIQYF. CDR3 sequence (DNA): TGCGCCAGCAGCCAAGATCTTGGGACCCTAAATACCAAAAACATTCAGTACTTC.